What follows are 16 T cell receptor beta chains derived from one specimen sequenced in a study of cytomegalovirus exposure and HLA in healthy donors. Data came from immunoSEQ multiplex PCR; TCRdb stores just in-frame clones and leaves some out. The sample has 50,000 or so clones, 90% to 95% seen once. The specimen sequenced was PBMCs. These receptors were collected from a woman in her twenties or thirties in good health and CMV-seronegative.

The V gene is TRBV19, the J gene TRBJ2-7, with 9 bases lining up with TRBD1. The trim removed 7 bases at V and 5 bases at J, leaving 9 bases unmatched. Germline CDR1 LNHDA, CDR2 SQIVND (reference sequence). CDR3 length: 14 residues. The CDR3 nucleotides read TGTGCCAGTAAAGGAGGACAGGGGAACAACGAGCAGTACTTC. Protein product: CASKGGQGNNEQYF.

The rearrangement uses TRBV21-1 and TRBJ2-7; the table's D gene call, TRBD2, was not cross checked with the DNA. TRBV21-1 is a listed pseudogene. This CDR3 region has 12 residues. The CDR3 DNA reads as TGTGCCTACTGTAGGAGGTCCTACGAGCAGTACTTC. The encoded protein is CAYCRRSYEQYF.

The genes are TRBV19 and TRBJ1-5, with TRBD1 matching over 9 bases. There are 17 residues in the CDR3. CDR1 and CDR2 (germline): LNHDA, SQIVND (reference sequence). The ends lost 5 bases at V and 3 bases at J; junction bases unmatched: 11. The CDR3 DNA follows: TGTGCCAGTAGTTCACCTCCGGGACAGGGAATCAATCAGCCCCAGCATTTT. Translation gives CASSSPPGQGINQPQHF.

This chain connects TRBV9 to TRBJ2-1; 8 bases fit TRBD2. Germline V gives CDR1 SGDLS, CDR2 YYNGEE. Trimming removed 0 bases from V and 7 bases from J; junction bases left unmatched: 6. The CDR3 loop spans 15 amino acids. The CDR3 is CASSVGGTSLNEQFF. CDR3 DNA sequence: TGTGCCAGCAGCGTAGGAGGGACTAGTTTAAATGAGCAGTTCTTC.

The chain carries TRBV6-6 and TRBJ1-2; D unresolved. Germline loops: CDR1 MNHNY, CDR2 SVGAGI (reference sequence). Between the trimmed V and J ends, which lost 8 bases and 5 bases, there was a span of 9 bases. The CDR3 loop spans 11 amino acids. The CDR3 reads CASSTVYGYTF. CDR3 sequence (DNA): TGTGCCAGCTCTACGGTTTATGGCTACACCTTC.

This chain uses TRBV27 with TRBJ1-3, with D unclear. The V gene lost 2 bases and the J gene lost 0 bases, with 14 bases spanning the gap. The CDR3 contains 17 residues. Germline CDR1 is MNHEY and CDR2 is SMNVEV (reference sequence). The CDR3 coding sequence is TGTGCCAGCAGTTTAATTTTTCCGGGGAGCTCTGGAAACACCATATATTTT. Translation: CASSLIFPGSSGNTIYF.

The rearrangement joins TRBV28 to TRBJ1-2; 8 bases fit TRBD1. Germline CDR1 and CDR2: MDHEN and SYDVKM. Germline trimming cut 6 bases from V and 5 bases from J; bases unmatched to any gene: 5. There are 13 residues in the CDR3. CDR3 in amino acids: CASRPGQEYGYTF. CDR3 nucleotide sequence: TGTGCCAGCAGACCGGGACAGGAGTATGGCTACACCTTC.

The chain carries TRBV6-5 and TRBJ1-2; D is uncertain. Trimming took off 3 bases at V and 7 bases at J, with 12 bases between the two ends. Germline V gene sequence: CDR1 MNHEY, CDR2 SVGAGI. The CDR3 runs 13 residues. The CDR3 DNA sequence: TGTGCCAGCAGTTATTCGGGGATAGGTGGCTACACCTTC. This codes for CASSYSGIGGYTF.

The chain uses TRBV30 and TRBJ2-5; D might be TRBD2 (6 bases). The CDR3 consists of 13 residues. Deletions cut 0 bases from V and 4 bases from J, with 9 bases between. Germline V gives CDR1 GTSNPN, CDR2 SVGIG (reference sequence). CDR3 amino acids: CAWSVHGGETQYF. The CDR3 DNA reads as TGTGCCTGGAGTGTACACGGGGGAGAGACCCAGTACTTC.

V is TRBV19 and J is TRBJ2-1, with 9 bases identical to TRBD2. Germline V gene data show CDR1 as LNHDA and CDR2 as SQIVND (reference sequence). Losses at the gene ends were 4 bases for V and 7 bases for J; bases not matched to a gene: 8. The CDR3 has 15 residues. The CDR3 DNA sequence: TGTGCCAGTAGTAAAGCGGGAGGTGGGCTAAATGAGCAGTTCTTC. Translating gives CASSKAGGGLNEQFF.

V usage is TRBV5-1 and J usage is TRBJ2-3; D remains unclear. Germline lookup yields CDR1 SGHRS and CDR2 YFSETQ. There are 14 residues in the CDR3. V was cut by 4 bases and J by 6 bases, with 15 bases left in between. CDR3 sequence reads: CASSTGVIGDTQYF. Here the CDR3 DNA reads TGCGCCAGCAGCACTGGAGTAATTGGGGATACGCAGTATTTT.

The genes are TRBV7-3 and TRBJ2-2; 7 bases line up with TRBD2. V lost 2 bases and J lost 0; bases outside the gene matches: 0. Germline CDR1 SGHTA, CDR2 FQGTGA. The CDR3 consists of 15 residues. The CDR3 reads CASSLAGANTGELFF. DNA of the CDR3: TGTGCCAGCAGCTTAGCGGGAGCGAACACCGGGGAGCTGTTTTTT.

The chain uses TRBV11-2 and TRBJ2-7; D not resolved. Germline V gene data show CDR1 as SGHAT and CDR2 as FQNNGV. The CDR3 sequence is 12 residues long. Between the trimmed V and J ends, which lost 7 bases and 2 bases, there was a span of 9 bases. The CDR3 nucleotides are TGTGCCAGCACGGGTAGGACCTACGAGCAGTACTTC. As protein: CASTGRTYEQYF.

This chain links TRBV7-6 with TRBJ1-3; weak D call: TRBD1 (6 bases). This CDR3 has 16 amino acids. The germline V gene encodes CDR1 SGHVS and CDR2 FNYEAQ. V was pared by 6 bases and J by 0 bases, with 15 bases between. This CDR3 is CASSRDRPHSGNTIYF. In DNA form, the CDR3 reads TGTGCCAGCAGTCGCGACAGGCCACACTCTGGAAACACCATATATTTT. Complete variable domain (other parts from reference TRBV7-6 and TRBJ1-3): GAGVSQSPRYKVTKRGQDVALRCDPISGHVSLYWYRQALGQGPEFLTYFNYEAQQDKSGLPNDRFSAERPEGSISTLTIQRTEQRDSAMYRCASSRDRPHSGNTIYFGEGSWLTVV.

The gene calls are TRBV5-8 and TRBJ1-4; D call uncertain. Germline V gene data show CDR1 as SGHTS and CDR2 as YDEGEE. V was clipped by 4 bases and J by 4 bases, with 14 bases between them. The CDR3 has 15 amino acids. CDR3 sequence reads: CASSRIGDNNEKLFF. The DNA of the CDR3 is TGTGCCAGCAGCAGGATCGGGGATAATAATGAAAAACTGTTTTTT.

The gene calls are TRBV28 and TRBJ1-4, with D possibly being TRBD1 (6 bases). This CDR3 comprises 17 residues. Trimming cost V 2 bases and J 4 bases, with 17 bases left between them. Germline V CDR1 and CDR2: MDHEN, SYDVKM. CDR3 nucleotides: TGTGCCAGCAGTTTACGGCAGGGGCTTCTCAATAATGAAAAACTGTTTTTT. Protein: CASSLRQGLLNNEKLFF.